The rows below give T cell receptor beta chains drawn from one sample of a study of T cell changes during pregnancy in multiple sclerosis. This table comes from immunoSEQ multiplex PCR, and its TCRdb copy is limited to in-frame clones, with some not included. The sample consists of fewer than 30,000 clones, approximately 92% of them appearing once. This specimen was CD8+ T cells from peripheral blood mononuclear cells, taken in the second trimester of pregnancy. Source of these receptors: a female donor with multiple sclerosis, enrolled in a pregnancy study. Both conserved end residues are part of each CDR3. Each record gives: V gene, J gene, clone size, D gene, CDR3 protein, CDR3 DNA. The D gene is left open where the match is weak. Size tells how often a clone was seen (once, few, many) or the class of an expanded clone, and some rows leave it out.

V gene: TRBV25-1; J gene: TRBJ1-1; clone size: few; D gene: NA; CDR3 protein: CASSERGTFF; CDR3 DNA: TGTGCCAGCAGTGAAAGGGGAACTTTCTTT
V gene: TRBV6-5; J gene: TRBJ2-1; clone size: NA; D gene: TRBD2; CDR3 protein: CASRQGLAGNNEQFF; CDR3 DNA: TGTGCCAGCAGACAGGGACTAGCGGGAAATAATGAGCAGTTCTTC
V gene: TRBV6-5; J gene: TRBJ2-1; clone size: NA; D gene: TRBD1; CDR3 protein: CASRGTGSYNEQFF; CDR3 DNA: TGTGCCAGCAGGGGGACAGGGTCCTACAATGAGCAGTTCTTC
V gene: TRBV4-2; J gene: TRBJ2-1; clone size: many; D gene: TRBD2; CDR3 protein: CASSQVGLAGVNEQFF; CDR3 DNA: TGTGCCAGCAGCCAAGTAGGGCTAGCGGGAGTAAATGAGCAGTTCTTC
V gene: TRBV28; J gene: TRBJ1-2; clone size: many; D gene: NA; CDR3 protein: CASSFLGGYTF; CDR3 DNA: TGTGCCAGCAGTTTCCTCGGGGGCTACACCTTC
V gene: TRBV7-2; J gene: TRBJ2-3; clone size: NA; D gene: NA; CDR3 protein: CASSFFTDTQYF; CDR3 DNA: TGTGCCAGCAGCTTCTTCACAGATACGCAGTATTTT
V gene: TRBV10-3; J gene: TRBJ2-5; clone size: NA; D gene: NA; CDR3 protein: CAISALAKETQYF; CDR3 DNA: TGTGCCATCAGTGCCCTAGCGAAGGAGACCCAGTACTTC
V gene: TRBV28; J gene: TRBJ1-5; clone size: once; D gene: TRBD1; CDR3 protein: CASSPGQNSNQPQHF; CDR3 DNA: TGTGCCAGCAGTCCGGGACAGAATAGCAATCAGCCCCAGCATTTT
V gene: TRBV27; J gene: TRBJ2-1; clone size: NA; D gene: TRBD1; CDR3 protein: CASSMGQLYNEQFF; CDR3 DNA: TGTGCCAGCAGTATGGGACAGCTATACAATGAGCAGTTCTTC
V gene: TRBV2; J gene: TRBJ2-7; clone size: NA; D gene: NA; CDR3 protein: CASSATGSGSYEQYF; CDR3 DNA: TGTGCCAGCAGTGCCACCGGGAGTGGCTCCTACGAGCAGTACTTC
V gene: TRBV5-1; J gene: TRBJ2-1; clone size: once; D gene: TRBD1; CDR3 protein: CASSEDRVDVPEQFF; CDR3 DNA: TGCGCCAGCAGCGAAGACAGGGTAGATGTTCCTGAGCAGTTCTTC
V gene: TRBV4-2; J gene: TRBJ2-7; clone size: NA; D gene: TRBD2; CDR3 protein: CASSQELAGVYEQYF; CDR3 DNA: TGTGCCAGCAGCCAGGAGCTAGCGGGAGTTTACGAGCAGTACTTC
V gene: TRBV7-8; J gene: TRBJ2-5; clone size: NA; D gene: NA; CDR3 protein: CASTLFSRGDQETQYF; CDR3 DNA: TGTGCCAGCACCCTTTTCTCCCGCGGGGACCAAGAGACCCAGTACTTC
V gene: TRBV27; J gene: TRBJ2-2; clone size: NA; D gene: NA; CDR3 protein: CASSLIGGTTGELFF; CDR3 DNA: TGTGCCAGCAGTTTAATTGGGGGGACGACCGGGGAGCTGTTTTTT
V gene: TRBV5-1; J gene: TRBJ2-3; clone size: NA; D gene: TRBD2; CDR3 protein: CASSLRRWLAGDTDTQYF; CDR3 DNA: TGCGCCAGCAGCTTGCGTCGGTGGCTAGCGGGCGACACAGATACGCAGTATTTT
V gene: TRBV15; J gene: TRBJ1-4; clone size: NA; D gene: TRBD1; CDR3 protein: CATSRLRDRDNEKLFF; CDR3 DNA: TGTGCCACCAGCAGATTGAGGGACAGAGATAATGAAAAACTGTTTTTT
V gene: TRBV11-2; J gene: TRBJ1-2; clone size: NA; D gene: NA; CDR3 protein: CASSLGGSRGYTF; CDR3 DNA: TGTGCCAGCAGCTTAGGGGGCAGTAGGGGCTACACCTTC